Listed below are T cell receptor beta chains from one sample, sequenced in a study of blood T cells in healthy people across ages. TCRdb processed the 5' RACE reads anew with MiXCR; each CDR3 protein has one entry. Here the sample spans roughly 720,000 distinct CDR3 sequences, approximately 53% being singletons. Sequenced material: blood. Receptors were obtained from a man aged 80 or over in good health. Each CDR3 is given with its conserved first and last residue. D genes are given only for firm matches. The size of a clone is reported for some rows only, either as once, few or many, or as a class for expanded clones.

>TRBJ2-1|TRBV7-9|.|.
CASSLRQDNEQFF
TGTGCCAGCAGCCTCAGGCAGGACAATGAGCAGTTCTTC
>TRBJ2-1|TRBV7-2|few|.
CASSSGRSYNEQFF
TGTGCCAGCAGCTCGGGGCGCTCCTACAATGAGCAGTTCTTC
>TRBJ2-7|TRBV2|.|TRBD2
CANVASGRYNEQYF
TGTGCCAACGTAGCTAGCGGGAGGTACAATGAGCAGTACTTC
>TRBJ2-1|TRBV4-1|.|TRBD1
CASSHPGQAHNEQFF
TGCGCCAGCAGCCATCCGGGACAGGCCCACAATGAGCAGTTCTTC
>TRBJ2-7|TRBV27|few|TRBD1
CASRRTGSYEQYF
TGTGCCAGCAGAAGGACAGGGTCCTACGAGCAGTACTTC
>TRBJ2-3|TRBV6-2/TRBV6-3|.|.
CASKYSGTDTQYF
TGTGCCAGCAAGTACTCGGGCACAGATACGCAGTATTTT
>TRBJ2-6|TRBV10-3|.|TRBD2
CAISDPGLVTPGANVLTF
TGTGCCATCAGTGATCCGGGACTAGTCACTCCCGGGGCCAACGTCCTGACTTTC
>TRBJ2-7|TRBV5-1|.|.
CASNLASLAGNEQYF
TGCGCCAGCAACTTGGCCTCCCTAGCAGGTAACGAGCAGTACTTC
>TRBJ2-4|TRBV20-1|.|.
CSAHDGNLAKNIQYF
TGCAGTGCTCACGACGGAAACTTAGCCAAAAACATTCAGTACTTC
>TRBJ2-6|TRBV6-2/TRBV6-3|.|.
CASSYSRGSGANVLTF
TGTGCCAGCAGTTACTCCCGAGGGTCTGGGGCCAACGTCCTGACTTTC
>TRBJ2-1|TRBV15|.|.
CATSTPGLSSYDEQFF
TGTGCCACCAGCACCCCAGGCCTCAGCTCCTACGATGAGCAGTTCTTC
>TRBJ2-7|TRBV5-7|.|.
CASSSSITGLTAYSYEQYF
TGTGCCAGCAGCTCTTCTATAACAGGCCTCACAGCATACTCCTACGAGCAGTACTTC
>TRBJ2-1|TRBV6-5|.|.
CASSWGFNEQFF
TGTGCCAGCAGTTGGGGCTTCAATGAGCAGTTCTTC
>TRBJ1-2|TRBV5-1|.|.
CASSPGDVPNYGYTF
TGCGCCAGCAGCCCGGGCGACGTTCCTAACTATGGCTACACCTTC
>TRBJ2-1|TRBV7-2|few|TRBD2
CASSTSGRVDNEQFF
TGTGCCAGCAGCACCAGCGGGAGGGTGGACAATGAGCAGTTCTTC
>TRBJ2-3|TRBV11-2|.|TRBD2
CASSLAAGAGRYAYF
TGTGCCAGCAGCTTAGCTGCGGGAGCGGGCAGATACGCGTATTTT